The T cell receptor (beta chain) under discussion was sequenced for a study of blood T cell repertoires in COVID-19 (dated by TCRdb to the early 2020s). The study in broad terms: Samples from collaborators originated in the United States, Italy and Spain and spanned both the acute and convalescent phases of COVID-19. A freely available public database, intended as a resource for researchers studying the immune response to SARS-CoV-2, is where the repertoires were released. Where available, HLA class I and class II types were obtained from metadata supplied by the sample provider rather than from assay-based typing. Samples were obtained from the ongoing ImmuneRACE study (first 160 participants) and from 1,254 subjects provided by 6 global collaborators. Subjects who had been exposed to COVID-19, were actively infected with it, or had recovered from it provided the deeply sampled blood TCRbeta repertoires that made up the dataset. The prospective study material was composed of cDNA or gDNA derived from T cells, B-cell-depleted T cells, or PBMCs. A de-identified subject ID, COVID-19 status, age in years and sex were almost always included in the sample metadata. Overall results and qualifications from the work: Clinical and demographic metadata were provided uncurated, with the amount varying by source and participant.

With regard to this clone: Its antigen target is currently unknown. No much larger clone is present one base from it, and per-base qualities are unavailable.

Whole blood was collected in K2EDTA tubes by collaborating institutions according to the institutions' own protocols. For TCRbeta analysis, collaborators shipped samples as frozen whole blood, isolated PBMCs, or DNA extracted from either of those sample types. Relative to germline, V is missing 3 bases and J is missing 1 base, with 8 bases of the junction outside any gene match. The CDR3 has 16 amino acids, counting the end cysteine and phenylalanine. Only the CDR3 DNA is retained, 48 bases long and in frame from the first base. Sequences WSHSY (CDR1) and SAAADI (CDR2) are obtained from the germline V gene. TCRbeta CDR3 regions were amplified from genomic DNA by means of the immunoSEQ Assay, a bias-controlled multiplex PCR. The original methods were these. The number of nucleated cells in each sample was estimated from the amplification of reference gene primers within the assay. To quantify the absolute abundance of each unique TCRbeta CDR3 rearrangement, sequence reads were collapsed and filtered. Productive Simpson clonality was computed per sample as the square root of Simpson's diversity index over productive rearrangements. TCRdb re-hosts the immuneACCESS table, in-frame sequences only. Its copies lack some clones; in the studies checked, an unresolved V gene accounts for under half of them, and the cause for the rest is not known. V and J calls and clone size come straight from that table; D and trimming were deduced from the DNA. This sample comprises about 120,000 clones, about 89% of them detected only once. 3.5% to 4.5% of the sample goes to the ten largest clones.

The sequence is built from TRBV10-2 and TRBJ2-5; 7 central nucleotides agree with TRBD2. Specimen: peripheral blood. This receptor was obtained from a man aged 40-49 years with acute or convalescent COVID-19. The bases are TGCGCCAGCAGTGACCTGGGGCGGGGGAGCCAAGAGACCCAGTACTTC. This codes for CASSDLGRGSQETQYF.